What follows describes a single TCR beta chain. Its cognate antigen is unknown. The PCR used 60 Vbeta and 13 Jbeta primers. Libraries were prepared by immunoSEQ multiplex PCR; TCRdb keeps only in-frame clonotypes and omits some of them. This sample has under 200,000 clones; around 78% occur once, and the top ten carry 2.5% to 3.5%. These data originate in a study of cytomegalovirus exposure and HLA in healthy donors. Notes on the study in general: As a later analysis revealed, most CMV-associated TCR beta chains appeared HLA-restricted.

The CDR3 length is 18 residues. After removal of 0 bases from V and 9 bases from J, the junction contained 16 bases not matched to a gene. CDR1 SGHRS and CDR2 YFSETQ come from the germline V gene. The chain combines TRBV5-1 with TRBJ2-1, with TRBD2 identical over 9 bases. The origin of this receptor is a woman in her forties or fifties in good health and CMV-seropositive. Sequencing was performed on PBMCs. The CDR3 DNA follows: TGCGCCAGCAGCTTGGCCGGCGCGGGGGGGCCTCGGGTCGGTGAGCAGTTCTTC. Translation gives CASSLAGAGGPRVGEQFF.